Listed below are T cell receptor beta chains from one sample, sequenced in a study of cytomegalovirus exposure and HLA in healthy donors. Libraries were prepared by immunoSEQ multiplex PCR; TCRdb keeps only in-frame clonotypes and omits some of them. Found here are 95,000 to 130,000 clones, about 10% of them singletons; the top ten hold approximately 3%. The sample taken for sequencing was PBMCs. Every receptor here comes from a man aged 25-45 years in good health and CMV-seronegative. The CDR3 runs from the conserved cysteine through the conserved F or W. Fields, in order: CDR3 length, D gene, clone size, V gene, J gene, CDR3 DNA, CDR3 protein. The D gene is left open where the match is weak. Some rows mark clone size as missing; the rest say once, few, many or name a class of expanded clone.

15,-,-,TRBV30,TRBJ2-7,TGTGCCTGGAGTCGCTACTCTGTGGACAGCTACGAGCAGTACTTC,CAWSRYSVDSYEQYF
13,-,few,TRBV7-8,TRBJ2-3,TGTGCCAGCAGCTTAACAGGCACAGATACGCAGTATTTT,CASSLTGTDTQYF
12,-,few,TRBV28,TRBJ2-7,TGTGCCAGTATTGGACTGACTTACGAGCAGTACTTC,CASIGLTYEQYF
14,-,-,TRBV5-4,TRBJ2-7,TGTGCCAGCAGCTTCAGGGGGGCCTCCTACGAGCAGTACTTC,CASSFRGASYEQYF
12,-,-,TRBV30,TRBJ2-7,TGTGCCTGCGAGGGACTTGCCTACGAGCAGTACTTC,CACEGLAYEQYF
16,TRBD2,few,TRBV18,TRBJ2-7,TGTGCCAGCTCCCCCGGAGGAGCGGGAAGCGGCTACGAGCAGTACTTC,CASSPGGAGSGYEQYF
13,-,few,TRBV7-9,TRBJ1-4,TGTGCCAGCAGCCGCCTAACCTCTGAAAAACTGTTTTTT,CASSRLTSEKLFF
14,TRBD1,-,TRBV5-4,TRBJ2-7,TGTGCCAGCAGCTTGGGGGACAGGGCCTACGAGCAGTACTTC,CASSLGDRAYEQYF
16,TRBD1,-,TRBV7-9,TRBJ1-5,TGTGCCACATCCAGAGCCGGACAGGGGAGCAATCAGCCCCAGCATTTT,CATSRAGQGSNQPQHF
15,TRBD2,-,TRBV10-3,TRBJ2-1,TGTGCCATCAGTCCCGCTAGCGGACTTTTGCATGAGCAGTTCTTC,CAISPASGLLHEQFF
16,TRBD1,few,TRBV2,TRBJ1-1,TGTGCCAGCAGTGAAGCTGAGACAGGGATGGCATCTGAAGCTTTCTTT,CASSEAETGMASEAFF
15,-,few,TRBV2,TRBJ2-3,TGTGCCAGCACTGGGGGCGGGAGAACGGCAGATACGCAGTATTTT,CASTGGGRTADTQYF
13,TRBD2,-,TRBV29-1,TRBJ2-3,TGCAGCGGGCAGGGCGGGAGGAAGGATACGCAGTATTTT,CSGQGGRKDTQYF
17,-,-,TRBV19,TRBJ1-1,TGTGCCAGTAGTTACCGACTGGGGCAATCTATGAACACTGAAGCTTTCTTT,CASSYRLGQSMNTEAFF
15,-,few,TRBV2,TRBJ1-5,TGTGCCTCCCACCCCCAGTTATATAGCAATCAGCCCCAGCATTTT,CASHPQLYSNQPQHF
20,TRBD2,-,TRBV9,TRBJ2-3,TGTGCCAGCAGCATTTCAACAGGGGGATGGACTAGCGGGGTCACAGATACGCAGTATTTT,CASSISTGGWTSGVTDTQYF
14,TRBD1,-,TRBV2,TRBJ2-2,TGTGCCAGCAGGACCGGACAGGGACCCGGGGAGCTGTTTTTT,CASRTGQGPGELFF
15,-,few,TRBV5-1,TRBJ1-3,TGCGCCAGCAGTCGGGAGGCAGGGTCTGGAAACACCATATATTTT,CASSREAGSGNTIYF
18,TRBD1,-,TRBV10-3,TRBJ1-1,TGTGCCATCAGTGATAGACAGGGGGCACTGGGGTGGGGCACTGAAGCTTTCTTT,CAISDRQGALGWGTEAFF
17,TRBD1,-,TRBV7-9,TRBJ1-1,TGTGCCAGCAGCTTACTCGGACAGGGGGCTCTGAACACTGAAGCTTTCTTT,CASSLLGQGALNTEAFF
14,TRBD2,few,TRBV6-5,TRBJ2-1,TGTGCCAGCAGACCGGGACTAGCCAACAATGAGCAGTTCTTC,CASRPGLANNEQFF
17,-,-,TRBV19,TRBJ2-3,TGTGCCAGTAGTATTGAACTAGGGGGGGCAGTAGGAAATACGCAGTATTTT,CASSIELGGAVGNTQYF